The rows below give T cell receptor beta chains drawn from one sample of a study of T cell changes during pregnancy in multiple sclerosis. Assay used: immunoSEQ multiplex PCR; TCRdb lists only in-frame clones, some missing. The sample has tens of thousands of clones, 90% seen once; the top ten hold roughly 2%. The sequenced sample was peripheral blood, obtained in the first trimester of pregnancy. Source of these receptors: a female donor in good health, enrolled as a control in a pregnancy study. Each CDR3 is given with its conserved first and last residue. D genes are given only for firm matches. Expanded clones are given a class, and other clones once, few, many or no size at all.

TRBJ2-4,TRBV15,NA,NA,CATSRALAKNIQYF,TGTGCCACCAGCAGAGCATTAGCCAAAAACATTCAGTACTTC
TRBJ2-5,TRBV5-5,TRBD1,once,CASRQGEQPRETQYF,TGTGCCAGCAGACAGGGGGAACAGCCTCGAGAGACCCAGTACTTC
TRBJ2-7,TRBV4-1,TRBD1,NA,CASSLRDSDYEQYF,TGCGCCAGCAGCCTCCGGGACAGTGACTACGAGCAGTACTTC
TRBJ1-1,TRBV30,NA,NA,CACQGFKVVAEAFF,TGTGCCTGCCAGGGTTTCAAGGTTGTCGCTGAAGCTTTCTTT
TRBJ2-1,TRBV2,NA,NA,CASSERGWYNEQFF,TGTGCCAGCAGTGAAAGGGGTTGGTACAATGAGCAGTTCTTC
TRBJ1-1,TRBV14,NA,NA,CASSPNLGRGTEAFF,TGTGCCAGCAGCCCCAACTTAGGCAGGGGAACTGAAGCTTTCTTT
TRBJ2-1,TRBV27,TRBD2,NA,CASSSHSGEVNEQFF,TGTGCCAGCAGTTCTCATAGCGGGGAAGTAAATGAGCAGTTCTTC
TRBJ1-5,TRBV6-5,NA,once,CASSIKSNQPQHF,TGTGCCAGCAGTATAAAAAGCAATCAGCCCCAGCATTTT
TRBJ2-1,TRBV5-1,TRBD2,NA,CASSLGTSGGQDEQFF,TGCGCCAGCAGCTTGGGAACTAGCGGGGGGCAGGATGAGCAGTTCTTC
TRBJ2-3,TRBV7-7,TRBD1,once,CASSPVGTASTDTQYF,TGTGCTAGCAGCCCAGTCGGGACAGCTAGCACAGATACGCAGTATTTT
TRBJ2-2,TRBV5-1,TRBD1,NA,CASSWGTGATGELFF,TGCGCCAGCAGCTGGGGGACAGGGGCTACCGGGGAGCTGTTTTTT
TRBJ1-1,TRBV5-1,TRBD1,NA,CASSLGGVTGRTEAFF,TGCGCCAGCAGCTTGGGAGGGGTGACAGGGCGCACTGAAGCTTTCTTT
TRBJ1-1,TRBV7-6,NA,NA,CASSLGGGPEAFF,TGTGCCAGCAGCTTAGGGGGGGGCCCTGAAGCTTTCTTT
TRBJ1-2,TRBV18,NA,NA,CASSPSEDYGYTF,TGTGCCAGCTCACCTTCAGAGGACTATGGCTACACCTTC
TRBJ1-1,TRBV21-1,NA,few,CASSKTQRLF,TGTGCCAGCAGCAAAACCCAGCGACTCTTT
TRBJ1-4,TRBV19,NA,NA,CASSPTSGGLGEKLFF,TGTGCCAGTAGCCCGACGTCCGGGGGGCTGGGTGAAAAACTGTTTTTT
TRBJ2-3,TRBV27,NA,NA,CASSLLLASGTDTQYF,TGTGCCAGCAGTTTATTGCTAGCGAGCGGCACAGATACGCAGTATTTT
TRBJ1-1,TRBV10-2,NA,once,CASTRVWQGRTEAFF,TGCGCCAGCACCCGAGTGTGGCAGGGGCGCACTGAAGCTTTCTTT
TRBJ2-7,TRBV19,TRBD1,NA,CASTPTGAVGEQYF,TGTGCCAGTACCCCGACAGGGGCAGTTGGCGAGCAGTACTTC
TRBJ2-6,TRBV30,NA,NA,CAWRQQGTGANVLTF,TGTGCCTGGAGACAACAGGGAACTGGGGCCAACGTCCTGACTTTC
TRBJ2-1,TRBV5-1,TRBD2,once,CASSSGGLAGDNEQFF,TGCGCCAGCAGCTCCGGGGGACTAGCGGGGGACAATGAGCAGTTCTTC
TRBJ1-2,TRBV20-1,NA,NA,CSATSNVGYTF,TGCAGTGCTACGAGTAACGTGGGCTACACCTTC
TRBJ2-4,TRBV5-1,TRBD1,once,CASSPGTGNIQYF,TGCGCCAGCAGCCCCGGGACAGGGAACATTCAGTACTTC
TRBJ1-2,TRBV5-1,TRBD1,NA,CASSQGGNGYTF,TGCGCCAGCAGCCAGGGGGGCAATGGCTACACCTTC
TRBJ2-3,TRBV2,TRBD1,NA,CASTGGTGGSDTQYF,TGTGCCAGCACCGGCGGGACAGGGGGCAGCGATACGCAGTATTTT
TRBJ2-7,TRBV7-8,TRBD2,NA,CASSLGLSYEQYF,TGTGCCAGCAGCTTGGGACTATCCTACGAGCAGTACTTC
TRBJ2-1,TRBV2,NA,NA,CASSIGTGAYNEQFF,TGTGCCAGCAGTATAGGAACAGGCGCATACAATGAGCAGTTCTTC
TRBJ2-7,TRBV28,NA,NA,CASSLLLQGETYEQYF,TGTGCCAGCAGTTTACTTTTACAGGGCGAAACCTACGAGCAGTACTTC
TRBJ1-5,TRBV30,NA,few,CAWGYEGNQPQHF,TGTGCCTGGGGATACGAGGGCAATCAGCCCCAGCATTTT
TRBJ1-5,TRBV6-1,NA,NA,CASREWNQPQHF,TGTGCCAGCAGGGAGTGGAATCAGCCCCAGCATTTT
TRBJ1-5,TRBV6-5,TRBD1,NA,CASSYSILDRGQPQHF,TGTGCCAGCAGTTACTCGATCCTGGACAGGGGCCAGCCCCAGCATTTT
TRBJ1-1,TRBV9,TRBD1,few,CASSRDRGFGGTEAFF,TGTGCCAGCTCCCGGGACAGGGGGTTCGGGGGCACTGAAGCTTTCTTT
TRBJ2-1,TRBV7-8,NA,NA,CASSLWDLIYNEQFF,TGTGCCAGCAGCTTATGGGACTTGATCTACAATGAGCAGTTCTTC
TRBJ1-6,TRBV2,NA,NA,CASSERGNSPLHF,TGTGCCAGCAGTGAAAGGGGGAATTCACCCCTCCACTTT
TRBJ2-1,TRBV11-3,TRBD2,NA,CASSLDGGGTEQFF,TGTGCCAGCAGCTTAGACGGGGGGGGTACTGAGCAGTTCTTC
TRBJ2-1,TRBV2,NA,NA,CASSEERGNTYNEQFF,TGTGCCAGCAGTGAAGAAAGAGGTAATACCTACAATGAGCAGTTCTTC
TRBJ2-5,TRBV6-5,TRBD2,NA,CASSWTSGEETQYF,TGTGCCAGCAGTTGGACTAGCGGGGAAGAGACCCAGTACTTC
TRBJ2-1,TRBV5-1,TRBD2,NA,CASSAGLAGGSAVLDEQFF,TGCGCCAGCAGCGCGGGACTAGCGGGAGGGTCCGCGGTCCTCGATGAGCAGTTCTTC
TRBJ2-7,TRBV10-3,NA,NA,CAISESWQQYF,TGTGCCATCAGTGAGTCTTGGCAGCAGTACTTC
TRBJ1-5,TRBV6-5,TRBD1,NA,CASSSRTGGNQPQHF,TGTGCCAGCAGTTCTCGGACAGGGGGCAATCAGCCCCAGCATTTT
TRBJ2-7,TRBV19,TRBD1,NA,CASRPGTGGGEQYF,TGTGCCAGTAGACCCGGGACAGGGGGAGGGGAGCAGTACTTC
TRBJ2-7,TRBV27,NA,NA,CASSLVAGGYEQYF,TGTGCCAGCAGTTTAGTGGCAGGGGGGTACGAGCAGTACTTC
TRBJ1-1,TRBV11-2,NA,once,CASSSDRNTEAFF,TGTGCCAGCAGCTCGGACAGGAACACTGAAGCTTTCTTT
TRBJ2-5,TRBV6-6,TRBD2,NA,CASRQRGVQETQYF,TGTGCCAGCAGGCAGCGGGGGGTCCAAGAGACCCAGTACTTC
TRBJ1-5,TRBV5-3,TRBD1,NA,CARRRGTVSDQPQHF,TGTGCCAGAAGACGAGGGACAGTGAGCGACCAGCCCCAGCATTTT